Each of the 8 T cell receptor beta chains below was sequenced from the same sample in a study of blood T cell repertoires in COVID-19. This table comes from immunoSEQ multiplex PCR, and its TCRdb copy is limited to in-frame clones, with some not included. The data show about 480,000 clones, roughly nine tenths seen once. The material sequenced was peripheral blood. Receptors were obtained from a man between 18 and 29 years old with COVID-19, enrolled during active disease.

The rearrangement links TRBV6-5 to TRBJ1-2; no clear D gene. Between the trimmed V and J ends, which lost 4 bases and 8 bases, there was a span of 17 bases. The CDR3 covers 14 residues. Germline V gene lookup returns CDR1 MNHEY and CDR2 SVGAGI. The CDR3 loop is CASSFRLSPGGYTF. The DNA of the CDR3 is TGTGCCAGCAGTTTCAGACTGTCGCCCGGAGGCTACACCTTC.

The chain is built from TRBV12-2 and TRBJ2-1; the D call of TRBD2 is as the table states it, not checked on the DNA. TRBV12-2 is a listed pseudogene. The CDR3 spans 14 residues. For the CDR3, the DNA is TGTGCAAGTCGCTTACCCAACGGGGGTCTTGAGCAGTTCTTC. This codes for CASRLPNGGLEQFF.

The chain recombines TRBV5-4 with TRBJ1-1, with D possibly being TRBD1 (5 bases). V lost 2 bases, J lost 1 base, and 12 bases lay in between. Germline V gene sequence: CDR1 SGHNT, CDR2 YYREEE (reference sequence). The CDR3 extends over 15 amino acids. As DNA, the CDR3 is TGTGCCAGCAGCTTTCAACAGGCGTCGAACACTGAAGCTTTCTTT. This translates into CASSFQQASNTEAFF.

The V and J genes are TRBV19 and TRBJ2-2, with D possibly matching TRBD2 (6 bases). The CDR3 contains 12 residues. V lost 7 bases and J 6 bases, leaving 9 bases between the germline ends. Germline V gives CDR1 LNHDA, CDR2 SQIVND (reference sequence). The CDR3 reads CASTRLAGELFF. CDR3 sequence (DNA): TGTGCCAGTACAAGACTAGCCGGGGAGCTGTTTTTT.

The CDR3 protein is CAWSDRGAKNIQYF. CDR3 nucleotides: TGTGCCTGGTCTGACAGGGGCGCCAAAAACATTCAGTACTTC. The rearrangement uses TRBV30 and TRBJ2-4; 8 bases agree with TRBD1. The J segment lost 1 base and the V segment lost 5 bases, leaving 4 bases of the junction unmatched. The germline V gene has CDR1 GTSNPN and CDR2 SVGIG (reference sequence). The CDR3 consists of 14 residues.

The rearrangement uses TRBV24-1 and TRBJ2-3; a weak D match, TRBD2 (5 bases). CDR3 length equals 15 residues. The germline V and J ends were trimmed by 3 bases and 1 base, with 10 bases remaining between them. Germline loops: CDR1 KGHDR, CDR2 SFDVKD. The CDR3 DNA sequence: TGTGCCACCAGTGATCAAAGCGGTGGCACAGATACGCAGTATTTT. Protein product: CATSDQSGGTDTQYF.

The chain employs TRBV9 and TRBJ2-1, with D maybe TRBD2 (5 bases). Per the germline V gene, CDR1 is SGDLS and CDR2 is YYNGEE. Trimming pared 3 bases from V and 9 bases from J, leaving 19 bases between. The CDR3 spans 15 residues. The CDR3 region is CASSATGLSVGEQFF. The CDR3 DNA sequence: TGTGCCAGCAGCGCAACGGGATTATCGGTCGGTGAGCAGTTCTTC.

The genes are TRBV2 and TRBJ1-5, with 10 positions matching TRBD1. V was pared by 5 bases and J by 1 base, with 2 bases of the junction left unmatched. Germline assignment: CDR1 SNHLY and CDR2 FYNNEI. The CDR3 extends over 15 amino acids. DNA of the CDR3: TGTGCCAGCAGTAGACAGGGGGCGAGCAATCAGCCCCAGCATTTT. Protein product: CASSRQGASNQPQHF.